The sample holds a few counts of the clone carrying this T cell receptor beta chain. Its antigen is still unknown. PCR employed 60 Vbeta and 13 Jbeta primers. Only in-frame clones appear in the TCRdb table, and some are missing; sequencing was by immunoSEQ multiplex PCR. The table lists 110,000 to 150,000 clones, 9.7% of them singletons. This sample is drawn from a study of cytomegalovirus exposure and HLA in healthy donors. Findings of the study overall: One variant, a missense change in DCLRE1C, was linked in a later analysis to TCR beta V- and J-gene trimming. In an earlier analysis, productive rearrangement rates for most beta V segments clustered near 87% or 30%.

The CDR3 spans 14 residues. V lost 8 bases and J 0 bases, leaving 14 bases between the germline ends. Germline V gives CDR1 PRHDT, CDR2 FYEKMQ (reference sequence). The receptor comes from a man in his fifties in good health and CMV-seronegative. Sample: PBMCs. This chain connects TRBV13 to TRBJ2-7, with D perhaps TRBD2 (7 bases). The CDR3 here is CASSGGLTSYEQYF. The CDR3 bases are TGTGCCAGCTCCGGGGGGCTCACCTCCTACGAGCAGTACTTC. The variable domain in full, with the rest retrieved from reference TRBV13 and TRBJ2-7, is AAGVIQSPRHLIKEKRETATLKCYPIPRHDTVYWYQQGPGQDPQFLISFYEKMQSDKGSIPDRFSAQQFSDYHSELNMSSLELGDSALYFCASSGGLTSYEQYFGPGTRLTVT.